The next 19 T cell receptor beta chains were all read from a single sample in a study of T cells in Graves' hyperthyroidism and ophthalmopathy. There were TCR beta CDR3 regions amplified from RNA transcripts. Initially, a first-round RT-PCR of the TCR CDR3 employed the HTBI primer set. TCRdb ran MiXCR on the multiplex PCR reads and lists one entry per CDR3 protein. This table has roughly 300,000 distinct CDR3 sequences, around a quarter appearing once. The sequenced sample was blood. The source is a man in his forties with Graves' hyperthyroidism that later progressed to Graves' ophthalmopathy.

V is TRBV11-2 and J is TRBJ1-3, with 7 bases aligning to TRBD1. This CDR3 has 16 residues. The V and J ends lost 5 bases and 4 bases, in that order; junction bases with no gene match: 11. Germline CDR1 is SGHAT and CDR2 is FQNNGV. The CDR3: CASSQLLRQGGNTIYF. CDR3 sequence (DNA): TGTGCCAGCAGCCAATTATTACGACAGGGCGGAAACACCATATATTTT.

This chain uses TRBV19 with TRBJ2-7; 8 bases line up with TRBD2. Looked up from germline, CDR1 is LNHDA and CDR2 is SQIVND (reference sequence). CDR3 length: 15 residues. Unmatched junction bases numbered 10, after V lost 4 bases and J lost 5 bases. CDR3 bases: TGTGCCAGTAGTACGCGGACTAGCATCCCCCACGAGCAGTACTTC. Encoded protein: CASSTRTSIPHEQYF.

V is TRBV9 and J is TRBJ2-5; D call uncertain. In germline, CDR1 is SGDLS, CDR2 YYNGEE. CDR3 length equals 13 residues. Trimming pared 7 bases from V and 6 bases from J, leaving 16 bases between. The CDR3 here is CASGQAESQTQYF. The CDR3 coding sequence is TGTGCCAGCGGCCAGGCTGAGTCTCAGACCCAGTACTTC.

This clonotype has a count of ten or more. The chain links TRBV12-3 or TRBV12-4 to TRBJ1-2; perhaps TRBD1 as D (5 bases). The CDR3 has 13 residues. With 2 bases removed from V and 4 bases from J, the gap between germline ends came to 8 bases. The CDR3 region has the DNA TGTGCCAGCAGTTTAATAGGGACCTATGGCTACACCTTC. Amino acid sequence: CASSLIGTYGYTF.

This clonotype was picked up a small number of times. The conserved final phenylalanine or tryptophan is absent from the CDR3, which likely points to a read error. The chain employs TRBV18 and TRBJ2-2; 11 bases fit TRBD2. The CDR3 has 16 amino acids. Trimming cost V 2 bases and J 4 bases; bases outside gene matches: 3. Germline CDR1 KGHSH, CDR2 LQKENI. CDR3 DNA sequence: TGTGCCAGCTCACCAACTAGCGGGAGAGTCACCGGGGAGCTGTTTTCT. It specifies CASSPTSGRVTGELFS.

This clonotype showed up many times. The J gene is TRBJ2-7, the V gene TRBV6-1; D gene unclear. Trimming took off 3 bases at V and 0 bases at J, with 9 bases between the two ends. Germline CDR1 reads MNHNS; CDR2 reads SASEGT. The CDR3 contains 14 residues. Here the CDR3 reads CASSETYSSYEQYF. For the CDR3, the DNA is TGTGCCAGCAGTGAGACGTATAGCTCCTACGAGCAGTACTTC.

About this clonotype itself: Just one base apart from a much larger clone, this may be a read error. The chain recombines TRBV28 with TRBJ1-2; 9 nucleotides align to TRBD1. Looked up from germline, CDR1 is MDHEN and CDR2 is SYDVKM. CDR3 length: 14 amino acids. Here the CDR3 reads CVSSSQGADYGYTF. DNA of the CDR3: TGTGTCAGCAGTTCACAGGGGGCCGACTATGGCTACACCTTC.

This clonotype has at least ten counts. The chain joins TRBV11-1 to TRBJ2-7, with D tentatively TRBD1 (6 bases). V dropped 7 bases and J dropped 10 bases, with 20 bases sitting between them. Germline V gene sequence: CDR1 SGHAT, CDR2 FQDESV (reference sequence). This CDR3 region has 13 residues. This CDR3 is CASNSEIQGRQYF. CDR3 bases: TGTGCCAGCAACTCCGAAATACAGGGTCGTCAGTACTTC.

This clonotype was observed a few times. The chain links TRBV28 to TRBJ2-7; weak D call: TRBD1 (6 bases). Trimming took 5 bases from V and 7 from J, leaving 15 bases between them. The V gene's germline CDR1 is MDHEN and CDR2 SYDVKM. The CDR3 contains 13 residues. CDR3 in amino acids: CASSTYRDGEQYF. In DNA, the CDR3 is TGTGCCAGCAGTACCTACAGGGATGGAGAGCAGTACTTC.

This chain links TRBV6-1 with TRBJ1-1, with D perhaps TRBD1 (6 bases). Germline assignment: CDR1 MNHNS and CDR2 SASEGT. There are 16 residues in the CDR3. Trimming shortened V by 6 bases and J by 0 bases, and 17 bases separated the two germline ends. CDR3 sequence reads: CASRSDRTVLNTEAFF. In nucleotides, the CDR3 is TGTGCCAGCAGGAGCGACAGGACCGTTCTGAACACTGAAGCTTTCTTT.

The V gene is TRBV6-1, the J gene TRBJ2-2; D not certain. Between the trimmed V and J ends, which lost 6 bases and 5 bases, there was a span of 10 bases. This CDR3 region has 13 residues. The V gene's germline CDR1 is MNHNS and CDR2 SASEGT. The CDR3 spells CASSPAETGELFF. DNA for the CDR3: TGTGCCAGCAGCCCCGCCGAGACCGGGGAGCTGTTTTTT.

This clonotype was picked up many times. This sequence joins TRBV19 and TRBJ1-5; 7 bases are a match to TRBD1. The CDR3 consists of 14 residues. V was clipped by 5 bases and J by 4 bases; unmatched bases: 5. Germline CDR1 reads LNHDA; CDR2 reads SQIVND (reference sequence). The CDR3 DNA follows: TGTGCCAGTAGTGCCACAGGGGTGAATCAGCCCCAGCATTTT. This translates into CASSATGVNQPQHF. Full variable domain (outside the CDR3, taken from reference TRBV19 and TRBJ1-5): DGGITQSPKYLFRKEGQNVTLSCEQNLNHDAMYWYRQDPGQGLRLIYYSQIVNDFQKGDIAEGYSVSREKKESFPLTVTSAQKNPTAFYLCASSATGVNQPQHFGDGTRLSIL.

J is TRBJ1-1 and V is TRBV28; D gene unclear. Germline V lookup: CDR1 MDHEN, CDR2 SYDVKM. The CDR3 runs 14 residues. V was trimmed by 6 bases and J by 4 bases, leaving 15 bases between them. CDR3 in amino acids: CASRPTPEFTEAFF. The CDR3 DNA is TGTGCCAGCAGGCCGACACCTGAGTTCACTGAAGCTTTCTTT.

The CDR3 nucleotides are TGTGCCAGCAGAAATAGCGGGCGCGGGGAGCAGTACTTC. Translated, it gives CASRNSGRGEQYF. The chain recombines TRBV6-1 with TRBJ2-7, with 7 bases aligning to TRBD2. The V and J ends lost 6 bases and 7 bases, in that order; junction bases with no gene match: 9. CDR1 is MNHNS, CDR2 SASEGT, per germline. The CDR3 has 13 amino acids.

There are many counts of this clonotype. V is TRBV27 and J is TRBJ2-5; D is ambiguous. Germline CDR1 is MNHEY and CDR2 is SMNVEV (reference sequence). This CDR3 has 11 amino acids. Trimming took 3 bases from V and 5 from J, leaving 4 bases between them. DNA for the CDR3: TGTGCCAGCAGTTTTAGGGAGACCCAGTACTTC. This encodes CASSFRETQYF.

This clonotype was observed at least ten times. The chain has TRBV7-9 and TRBJ2-2; 10 nucleotides agree with TRBD2. The CDR3 has 16 amino acids. Germline CDR1 and CDR2: SEHNR and FQNEAQ (reference sequence). J was trimmed by 2 bases and V by 4 bases; bases with no gene match: 4. CDR3 coding DNA: TGTGCCAGCAGCTACGGACTAGCGGTAAACACCGGGGAGCTGTTTTTT. Residues: CASSYGLAVNTGELFF. Full variable domain (missing parts from reference TRBV7-9 and TRBJ2-2): DTGVSQNPRHKITKRGQNVTFRCDPISEHNRLYWYRQTLGQGPEFLTYFQNEAQLEKSRLLSDRFSAERPKGSFSTLEIQRTEQGDSAMYLCASSYGLAVNTGELFFGEGSRLTVL.

At least ten counts were recorded for this clonotype. V is TRBV12-3 or TRBV12-4 and J is TRBJ2-2, with TRBD1 matching over 8 bases. Trimming at V came to 2 bases and at J to 7 bases, leaving 6 bases not matched to a gene. The CDR3 is 15 residues long. CDR3 DNA: TGTGCCAGCAGTTTAATCAGGGGGCAGGACGGGGAGCTGTTTTTT. This encodes CASSLIRGQDGELFF.

The V gene is TRBV9, the J gene TRBJ2-7; the match to TRBD2 covers 12 bases. J lost 6 bases, V lost 4 bases, and 8 bases had no gene match. There are 15 residues in the CDR3. Germline-derived CDR1 and CDR2 are SGDLS and YYNGEE. The CDR3 loop reads CASSPRLAGESEQYF. CDR3 nucleotides: TGTGCCAGCAGCCCCCGACTAGCGGGAGAAAGCGAGCAGTACTTC.

The chain joins TRBV6-2 or TRBV6-3 to TRBJ1-1; the D gene is possibly TRBD1 (5 bases). Trimming removed 7 bases from V and 5 bases from J, with 20 bases in between. Germline CDR1 and CDR2: MNHEY and SVGEGT. The CDR3 is 15 amino acids. The DNA of the CDR3 is TGTGCCAGCACCCCGGGACTACAGTTAGGGACTGAAGCTTTCTTT. As protein: CASTPGLQLGTEAFF.